This T cell receptor beta chain was identified in a study of cytomegalovirus exposure and HLA in healthy donors. Unmatched junction bases numbered 9, after V lost 9 bases and J lost 7 bases. The CDR3 loop spans 14 amino acids. Germline V gene lookup returns CDR1 MNHNS and CDR2 SASEGT. Study results and limitations: An analysis that came later showed most CMV-associated TCR beta chains appearing HLA-restricted. Across donors, most TCRs were seen rarely, yet some public ones were widespread. Further analysis, carried out later, found HLA-associated TCR beta chains more clonally expanded than equally common other chains. Rates of TCR association differed by HLA locus in a later analysis, with DRB1 highest and HLA-C lowest.

Notes on this clone: Its specificity is unknown.

Use of 60 Vbeta and 13 Jbeta primers characterized the PCR. Sequencing used immunoSEQ multiplex PCR; TCRdb keeps in-frame clones, though not all of them. The sample has 150,000 to 170,000 clones; 65% to 85% are singletons. V and J are TRBV6-1 and TRBJ1-1; 12 bases line up with TRBD1. Sequenced input: PBMCs. This TCR was recovered from a man between 18 and 29 years old in good health and CMV-seronegative. The CDR3 sequence: CARTGTGGAGEAFF. CDR3 coding DNA: TGTGCCAGGACCGGGACAGGGGGCGCGGGTGAAGCTTTCTTT.